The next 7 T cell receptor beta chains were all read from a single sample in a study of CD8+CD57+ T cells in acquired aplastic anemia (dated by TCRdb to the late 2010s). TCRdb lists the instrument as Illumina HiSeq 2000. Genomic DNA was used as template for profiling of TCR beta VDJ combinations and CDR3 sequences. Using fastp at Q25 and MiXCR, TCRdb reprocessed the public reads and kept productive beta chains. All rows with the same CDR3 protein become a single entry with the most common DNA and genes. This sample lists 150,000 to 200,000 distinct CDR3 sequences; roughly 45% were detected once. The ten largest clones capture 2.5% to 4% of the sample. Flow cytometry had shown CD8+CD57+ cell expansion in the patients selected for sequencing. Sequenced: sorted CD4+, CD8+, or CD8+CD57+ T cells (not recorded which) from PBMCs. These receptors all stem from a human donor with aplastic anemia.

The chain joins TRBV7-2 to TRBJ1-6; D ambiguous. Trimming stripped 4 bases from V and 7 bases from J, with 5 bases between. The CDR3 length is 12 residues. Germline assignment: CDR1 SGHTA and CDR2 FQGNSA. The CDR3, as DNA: TGTGCCAGCAGCTGGCCCAATTCACCCCTCCACTTT. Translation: CASSWPNSPLHF.

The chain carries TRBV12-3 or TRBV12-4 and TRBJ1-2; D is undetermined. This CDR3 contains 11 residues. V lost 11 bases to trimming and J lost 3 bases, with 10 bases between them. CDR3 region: CAQQHDYGYTF. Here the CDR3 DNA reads TGTGCCCAACAGCATGACTATGGCTACACCTTC.

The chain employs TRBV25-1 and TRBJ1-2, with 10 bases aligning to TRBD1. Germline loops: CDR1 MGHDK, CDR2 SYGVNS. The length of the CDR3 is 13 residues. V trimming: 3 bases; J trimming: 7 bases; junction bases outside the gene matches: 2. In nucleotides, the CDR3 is TGTGCCAGCAGTGAGGGACAGGGGACTGGCTACACCTTC. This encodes CASSEGQGTGYTF.

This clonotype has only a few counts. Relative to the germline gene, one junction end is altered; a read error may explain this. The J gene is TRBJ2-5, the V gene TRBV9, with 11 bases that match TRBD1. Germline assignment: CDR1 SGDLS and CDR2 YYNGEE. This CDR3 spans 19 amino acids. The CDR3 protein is CASSVSIRTGGASQETQYF. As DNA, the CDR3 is TGTGCCAGCAGCGTATCCATTCGGACAGGGGGCGCGAGCCAAGAAACCCAGTACTTC.

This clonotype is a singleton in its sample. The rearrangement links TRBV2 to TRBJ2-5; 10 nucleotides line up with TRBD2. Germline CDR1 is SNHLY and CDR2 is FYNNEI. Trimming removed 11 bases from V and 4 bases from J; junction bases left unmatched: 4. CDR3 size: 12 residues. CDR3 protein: CAASSGGETQYF. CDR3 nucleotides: TGTGCCGCTTCTAGCGGGGGAGAGACCCAGTACTTC.

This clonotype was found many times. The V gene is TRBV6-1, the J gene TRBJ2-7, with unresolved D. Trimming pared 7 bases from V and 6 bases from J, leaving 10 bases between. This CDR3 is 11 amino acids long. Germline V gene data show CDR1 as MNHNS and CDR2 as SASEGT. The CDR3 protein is CASNSWLEQYV. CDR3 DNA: TGTGCCAGCAACTCCTGGCTCGAGCAGTACGTC.

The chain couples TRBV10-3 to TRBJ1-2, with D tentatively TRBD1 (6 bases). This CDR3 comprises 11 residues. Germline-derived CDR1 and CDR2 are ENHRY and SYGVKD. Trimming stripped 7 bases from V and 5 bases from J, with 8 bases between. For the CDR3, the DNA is TGTGCCATCAAAGGGGGGTATGGCTACACCTTC. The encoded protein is CAIKGGYGYTF.